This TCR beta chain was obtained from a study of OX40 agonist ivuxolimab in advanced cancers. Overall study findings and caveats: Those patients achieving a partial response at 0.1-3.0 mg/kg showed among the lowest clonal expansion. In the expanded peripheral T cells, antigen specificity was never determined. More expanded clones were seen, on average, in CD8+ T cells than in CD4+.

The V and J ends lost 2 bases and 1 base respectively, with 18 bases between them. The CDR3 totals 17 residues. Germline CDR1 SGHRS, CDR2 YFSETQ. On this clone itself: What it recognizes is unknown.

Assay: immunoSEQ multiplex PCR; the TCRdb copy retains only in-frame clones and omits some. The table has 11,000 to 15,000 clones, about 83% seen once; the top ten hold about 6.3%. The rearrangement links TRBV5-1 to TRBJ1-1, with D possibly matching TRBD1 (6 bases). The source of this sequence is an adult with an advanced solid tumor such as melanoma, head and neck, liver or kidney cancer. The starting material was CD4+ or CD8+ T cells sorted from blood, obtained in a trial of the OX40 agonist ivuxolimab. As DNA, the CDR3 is TGCGCCAGCAGCTTAAGACAGGACAGCAAGGGGAACACTGAAGCTTTCTTT. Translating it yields CASSLRQDSKGNTEAFF.